This TCR beta chain was identified in a study of cytotoxic CD8 clonotypes in ibrutinib-treated CLL. V was pared by 3 bases and J by 5 bases, with 11 bases between. This CDR3 comprises 12 residues. The germline CDR1 and CDR2 sequences are GTSNPN and SVGIG (reference sequence). Measured with immunoSEQ multiplex PCR; TCRdb has only the in-frame clones, and not every one. The data show over 130,000 clones, 80% seen once. The V call is TRBV30, the J call TRBJ2-7; D not certain. Here the sequenced sample was PBMCs, taken after 36 months of ibrutinib treatment. This receptor was identified in a human donor with chronic lymphocytic leukemia. The CDR3 loop is CAWSASVDEQYF. CDR3 sequence (DNA): TGTGCCTGGAGCGCCTCTGTGGACGAGCAGTACTTC.